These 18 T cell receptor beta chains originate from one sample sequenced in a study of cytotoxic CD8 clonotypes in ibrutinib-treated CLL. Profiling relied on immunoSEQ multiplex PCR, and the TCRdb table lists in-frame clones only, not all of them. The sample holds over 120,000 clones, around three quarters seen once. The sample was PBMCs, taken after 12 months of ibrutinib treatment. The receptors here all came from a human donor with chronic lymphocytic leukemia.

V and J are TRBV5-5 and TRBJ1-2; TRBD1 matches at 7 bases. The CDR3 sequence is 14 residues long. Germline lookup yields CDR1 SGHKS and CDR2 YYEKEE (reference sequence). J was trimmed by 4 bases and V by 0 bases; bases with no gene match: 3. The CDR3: CASSLDGTVYGYTF. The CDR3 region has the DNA TGTGCCAGCAGCTTGGATGGGACAGTCTATGGCTACACCTTC.

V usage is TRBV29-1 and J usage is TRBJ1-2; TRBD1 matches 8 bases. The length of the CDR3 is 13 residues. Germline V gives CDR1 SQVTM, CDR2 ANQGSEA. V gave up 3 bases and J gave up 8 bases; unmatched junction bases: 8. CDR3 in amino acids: CSVDRGRPEGYTF. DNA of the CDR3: TGCAGCGTTGACAGGGGGCGCCCGGAGGGCTACACCTTC.

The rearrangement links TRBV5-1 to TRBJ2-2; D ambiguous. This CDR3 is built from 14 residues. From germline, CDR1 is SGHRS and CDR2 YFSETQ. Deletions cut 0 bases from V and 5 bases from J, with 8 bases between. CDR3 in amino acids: CASSLGITTGELFF. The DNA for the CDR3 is TGCGCCAGCAGCTTGGGAATTACTACCGGGGAGCTGTTTTTT.

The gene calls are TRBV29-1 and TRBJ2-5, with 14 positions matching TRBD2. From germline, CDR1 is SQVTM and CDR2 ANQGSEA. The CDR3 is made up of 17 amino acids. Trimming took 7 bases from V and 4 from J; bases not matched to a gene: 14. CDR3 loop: CSATMGLAGAPPETQYF. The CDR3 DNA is TGCAGCGCCACGATGGGACTAGCGGGAGCGCCGCCAGAGACCCAGTACTTC.

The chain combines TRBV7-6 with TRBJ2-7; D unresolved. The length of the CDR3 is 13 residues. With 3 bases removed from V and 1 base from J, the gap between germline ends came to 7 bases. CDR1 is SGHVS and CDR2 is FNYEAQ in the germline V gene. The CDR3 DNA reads TGTGCCAGCAGCTTTCACGGATCCTACGAGCAGTACTTC. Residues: CASSFHGSYEQYF.

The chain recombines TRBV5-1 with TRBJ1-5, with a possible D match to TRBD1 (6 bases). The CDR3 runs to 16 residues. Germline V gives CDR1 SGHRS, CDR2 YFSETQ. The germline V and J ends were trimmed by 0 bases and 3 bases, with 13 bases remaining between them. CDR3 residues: CASSLVPGDNNQPQHF. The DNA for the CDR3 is TGCGCCAGCAGCTTGGTCCCAGGGGACAACAATCAGCCCCAGCATTTT.

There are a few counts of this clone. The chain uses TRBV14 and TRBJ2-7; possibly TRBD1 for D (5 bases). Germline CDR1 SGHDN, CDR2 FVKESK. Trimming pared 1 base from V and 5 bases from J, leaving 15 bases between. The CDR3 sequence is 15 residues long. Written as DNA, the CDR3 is TGTGCCAGCAGCCAAGTGCTGGGCAGGGCCCACGAGCAGTACTTC. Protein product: CASSQVLGRAHEQYF.

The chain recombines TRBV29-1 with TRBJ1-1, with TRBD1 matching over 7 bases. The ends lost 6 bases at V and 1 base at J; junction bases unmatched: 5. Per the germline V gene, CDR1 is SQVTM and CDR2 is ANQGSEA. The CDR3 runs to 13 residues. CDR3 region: CSVCDRANTEAFF. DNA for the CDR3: TGCAGCGTCTGCGACAGGGCGAACACTGAAGCTTTCTTT.

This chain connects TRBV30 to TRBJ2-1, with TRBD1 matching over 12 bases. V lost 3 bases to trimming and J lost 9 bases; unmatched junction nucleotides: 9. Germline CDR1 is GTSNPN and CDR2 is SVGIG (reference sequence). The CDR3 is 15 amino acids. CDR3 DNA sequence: TGTGCCTGGAGGCGGGGGACAGGGGGCAAATTTGAGCAGTTCTTC. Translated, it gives CAWRRGTGGKFEQFF.

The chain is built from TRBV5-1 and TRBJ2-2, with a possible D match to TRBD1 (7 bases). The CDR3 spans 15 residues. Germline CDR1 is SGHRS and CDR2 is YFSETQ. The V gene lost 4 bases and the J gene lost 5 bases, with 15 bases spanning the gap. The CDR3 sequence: CASSRRGTDTGELFF. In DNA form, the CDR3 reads TGCGCCAGCAGCAGGAGGGGGACAGATACCGGGGAGCTGTTTTTT. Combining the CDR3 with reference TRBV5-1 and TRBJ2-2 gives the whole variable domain KAGVTQTPRYLIKTRGQQVTLSCSPISGHRSVSWYQQTPGQGLQFLFEYFSETQRNKGNFPGRFSGRQFSNSRSEMNVSTLELGDSALYLCASSRRGTDTGELFFGEGSRLTVL.

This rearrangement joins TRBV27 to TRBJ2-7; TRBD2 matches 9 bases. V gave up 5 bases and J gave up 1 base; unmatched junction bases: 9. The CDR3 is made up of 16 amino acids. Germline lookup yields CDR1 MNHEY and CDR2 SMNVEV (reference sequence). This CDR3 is CASSQRLAANSYEQYF. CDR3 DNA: TGTGCCAGCAGTCAAAGACTAGCGGCGAATTCCTACGAGCAGTACTTC.

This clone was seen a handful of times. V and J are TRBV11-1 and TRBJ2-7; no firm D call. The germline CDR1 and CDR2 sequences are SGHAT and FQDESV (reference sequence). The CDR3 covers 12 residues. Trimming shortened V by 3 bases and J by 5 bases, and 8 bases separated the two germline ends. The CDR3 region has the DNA TGTGCCAGCAGCTTGTCCGGCGACGAGCAGTACTTC. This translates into CASSLSGDEQYF.

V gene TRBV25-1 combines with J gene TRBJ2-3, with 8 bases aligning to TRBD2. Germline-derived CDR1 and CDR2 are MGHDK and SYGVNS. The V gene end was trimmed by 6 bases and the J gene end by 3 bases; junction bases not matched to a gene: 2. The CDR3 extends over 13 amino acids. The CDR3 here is CASRSGGTDTQYF. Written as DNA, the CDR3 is TGTGCCAGCAGGTCGGGAGGGACAGATACGCAGTATTTT.

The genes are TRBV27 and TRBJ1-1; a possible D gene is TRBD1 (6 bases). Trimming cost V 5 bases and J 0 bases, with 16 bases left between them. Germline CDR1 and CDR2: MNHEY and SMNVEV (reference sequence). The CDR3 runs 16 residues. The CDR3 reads CASSRGQFFMNTEAFF. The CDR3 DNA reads TGTGCCAGCAGTAGAGGACAGTTCTTCATGAACACTGAAGCTTTCTTT.

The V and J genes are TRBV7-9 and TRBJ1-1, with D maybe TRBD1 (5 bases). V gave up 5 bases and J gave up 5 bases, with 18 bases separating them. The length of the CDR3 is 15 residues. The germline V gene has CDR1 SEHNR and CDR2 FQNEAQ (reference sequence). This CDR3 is CASSIKGSGSTEAFF. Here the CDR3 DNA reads TGTGCCAGCAGCATTAAAGGGTCAGGGAGTACTGAAGCTTTCTTT.

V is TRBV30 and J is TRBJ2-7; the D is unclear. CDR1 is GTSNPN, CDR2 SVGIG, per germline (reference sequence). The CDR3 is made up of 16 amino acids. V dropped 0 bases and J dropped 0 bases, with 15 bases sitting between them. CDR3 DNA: TGTGCCTGGAGTGTACTGGGTGGGGAAGCCTCCTACGAGCAGTACTTC. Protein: CAWSVLGGEASYEQYF.

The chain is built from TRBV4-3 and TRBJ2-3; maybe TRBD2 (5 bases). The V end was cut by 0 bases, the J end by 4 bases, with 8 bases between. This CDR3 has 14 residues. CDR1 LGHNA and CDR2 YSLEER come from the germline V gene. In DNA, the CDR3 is TGCGCCAGCAGCCAAGAATCGGGGTCAGATACGCAGTATTTT. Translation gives CASSQESGSDTQYF.

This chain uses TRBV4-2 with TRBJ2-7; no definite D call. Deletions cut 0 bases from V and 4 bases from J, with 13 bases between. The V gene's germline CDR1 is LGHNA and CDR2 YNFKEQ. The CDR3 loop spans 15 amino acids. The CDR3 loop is CASSQDPGNPYEQYF. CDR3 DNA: TGTGCCAGCAGCCAAGATCCAGGAAACCCTTACGAGCAGTACTTC.